This T cell receptor (beta chain) was identified during a study of cytomegalovirus exposure and HLA in healthy donors. The wider study: Membership in the Caucasian-associated ancestry cluster was found for 65% to 85% of approximately 380 genotyped donors. Overall study results and limits: When analyzed later, a missense DCLRE1C variant was found to be linked to TCR beta V- and J-gene trimming.

For this clone: Its antigen is as yet unknown.

With 60 Vbeta and 13 Jbeta primers, the PCR was carried out. Here immunoSEQ multiplex PCR was the method, and the copy in TCRdb shows in-frame clones only, minus some. Its listing shows about 110,000 clones. Sequencing was carried out using PBMCs. The source is a middle-aged man in good health and CMV-seropositive.

The CDR3 DNA sequence: TGTGCCAGCAGTTTATACGGCAGGGGTGTCTACAATGAGCAGTTCTTC. It is translated as CASSLYGRGVYNEQFF. The rearrangement joins TRBV27 to TRBJ2-1, with D possibly matching TRBD1 (6 bases). V was trimmed by 1 base and J by 3 bases, leaving 13 bases between them. Germline V gene sequence: CDR1 MNHEY, CDR2 SMNVEV (reference sequence). The CDR3 loop spans 16 amino acids.